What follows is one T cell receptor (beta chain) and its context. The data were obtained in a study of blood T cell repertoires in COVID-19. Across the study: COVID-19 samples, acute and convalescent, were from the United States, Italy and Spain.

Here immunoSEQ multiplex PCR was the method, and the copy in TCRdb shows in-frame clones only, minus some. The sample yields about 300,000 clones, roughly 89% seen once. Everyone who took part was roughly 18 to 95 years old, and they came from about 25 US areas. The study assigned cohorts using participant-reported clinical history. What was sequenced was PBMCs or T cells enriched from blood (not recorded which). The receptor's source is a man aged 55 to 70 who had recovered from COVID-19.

In DNA, the CDR3 is TGTGCCAGCAGTTTCGGGGCGGGAGGGCCGGAGACCCAGTACTTC. Its translation: CASSFGAGGPETQYF. This chain joins TRBV28 and TRBJ2-5, with 9 bases aligning to TRBD2. Germline V gives CDR1 MDHEN, CDR2 SYDVKM. The CDR3 is made up of 15 amino acids. V shed 3 bases and J 5 bases; nucleotides not matched to a gene: 7.